This TCR beta chain was captured in a study of blood T cell repertoires in COVID-19. Across the whole study: From T cells, B-cell-depleted T cells, or PBMCs came the material, which was cDNA or gDNA.

The V gene lost 2 bases and the J gene lost 6 bases, with 10 bases spanning the gap. Germline lookup yields CDR1 MGHRA and CDR2 YSYEKL. This CDR3 is 14 amino acids long. Followed over time, Seattle patients had been enrolled while infection was active. In the original processing: Estimated nucleated cell counts came from reference gene primer amplification. Generated by immunoSEQ multiplex PCR, the TCRdb table keeps only in-frame clones and is missing some. V and J calls and clone size are copied from that table; D and trimming were computed from the DNA. The profile shows under 250,000 clones, roughly 80% of them singletons.

This receptor was identified in a woman in her thirties or forties with COVID-19, enrolled during active disease. Material for sequencing was peripheral blood. This chain joins TRBV4-1 and TRBJ2-2, with D uncertain. The CDR3 loop is CASSQSSVAGELFF. Here the CDR3 DNA reads TGCGCCAGCAGCCAATCCAGCGTCGCCGGGGAGCTGTTTTTT.